Presented here are 30 T cell receptor beta chains from one specimen sequenced in a study of beta chain features in type 1 diabetes. Findings of the study overall: Within each of all four CD4+ subsets, Type 1 diabetes patients had TCRB CDR3s that were moderately but significantly shorter.

The antigens for these receptors are not known. Expressed TCRB transcripts were sequenced because the entire RNA isolate underwent reverse transcription. Some clones are missing from TCRdb's copy, which holds only in-frame ones; the method was immunoSEQ multiplex PCR. The sample lists hundreds of thousands of clones, over 13% occurring once. Sequenced sample: naive CD4+ T cells from blood. The receptors here all came from a man between 18 and 29 years old with type 1 diabetes.

This clone has just a few counts. The chain joins TRBV19 to TRBJ1-5; D is possibly TRBD1 (5 bases). Germline CDR1 reads LNHDA; CDR2 reads SQIVND (reference sequence). Trimming pared 6 bases from V and 2 bases from J, leaving 14 bases between. This CDR3 comprises 15 residues. CDR3 in amino acids: CASRAMWGGNQPQHF. CDR3 DNA sequence: TGTGCCAGTAGGGCGATGTGGGGCGGCAATCAGCCCCAGCATTTT.

This clone was picked up a small number of times. The genes are TRBV29-1 and TRBJ1-3; D unclear. CDR3 size: 12 residues. The germline V gene encodes CDR1 SQVTM and CDR2 ANQGSEA. V was cut by 7 bases and J by 9 bases, with 16 bases left in between. In nucleotides, the CDR3 is TGCAGCGCCTCACTTTTGGAGGGCACCATATATTTT. Its protein product is CSASLLEGTIYF.

The V gene is TRBV18, the J gene TRBJ1-1, with 7 bases matching TRBD1. V shed 1 base, J shed 1 base, and the junction held 6 bases outside the gene matches. Germline loops: CDR1 KGHSH, CDR2 LQKENI. The CDR3 sequence is 16 residues long. The CDR3 protein is CASSPLQGGWNTEAFF. CDR3 nucleotide sequence: TGTGCCAGCTCACCACTACAAGGGGGCTGGAACACTGAAGCTTTCTTT.

This clone was seen a few times. One end of the junction fails to match germline, which may point to a read error. The chain links TRBV7-7 to TRBJ2-5; D may match TRBD1 or TRBD2 (5 bases each). From germline, CDR1 is SSHAT and CDR2 FNYEAQ (reference sequence). The CDR3 loop spans 13 amino acids. This chain's CDR3 is CASSRQGPETQYF. The DNA of the CDR3 is TGTGCTAGCAGCCGGCAGGGACCGGAGACCCAGTACTTC.

This clone has a handful of counts. J is TRBJ2-2 and V is TRBV9; 10 nucleotides agree with TRBD1. Germline V gives CDR1 SGDLS, CDR2 YYNGEE. The CDR3 contains 15 residues. After removal of 5 bases from V and 2 bases from J, the junction contained 3 bases not matched to a gene. The chain's CDR3 is CASSGDRGNTGELFF. CDR3 sequence (DNA): TGTGCCAGCAGTGGGGACAGGGGAAACACCGGGGAGCTGTTTTTT.

The chain uses TRBV29-1 and TRBJ2-3; the D is unclear. V was trimmed by 8 bases and J by 2 bases, leaving 17 bases between them. The CDR3 is made up of 14 amino acids. The germline gives CDR1 SQVTM, CDR2 ANQGSEA. The CDR3 coding sequence is TGCAGCACTCGGACGGGCGCAACCACAGATACGCAGTATTTT. It is translated as CSTRTGATTDTQYF.

The gene calls are TRBV13 and TRBJ2-1, with D possibly being TRBD2 (5 bases). The CDR3 extends over 14 amino acids. Trimming left V 8 bases short and J 6 bases short, with 17 bases between. Per germline, CDR1 PRHDT and CDR2 FYEKMQ (reference sequence). The DNA for the CDR3 is TGTGCCAGCGGAGACCCGGACTGGATCAATGAGCAGTTCTTC. It yields the protein CASGDPDWINEQFF.

The genes are TRBV6-5 and TRBJ1-1, with 12 bases matching TRBD1. Germline trimming cut 5 bases from V and 6 bases from J; bases unmatched to any gene: 4. The CDR3 extends over 14 amino acids. Germline CDR1 MNHEY, CDR2 SVGAGI. CDR3 DNA: TGTGCCAGCAGTCGGGGACAGGGGGCTGCTGAAGCTTTCTTT. Translation: CASSRGQGAAEAFF.

V and J are TRBV27 and TRBJ2-1, with 10 bases fitting TRBD2. V gave up 3 bases and J gave up 8 bases; unmatched junction bases: 10. The CDR3 extends over 16 amino acids. The germline CDR1 and CDR2 sequences are MNHEY and SMNVEV (reference sequence). The CDR3 bases are TGTGCCAGCAGTTTTATAGGACTAGCGGACGGAGATGAGCAGTTCTTC. Amino acid sequence: CASSFIGLADGDEQFF.

A few counts support this clone. At the DNA level, this CDR3 is encoded by other sequences in the same sample as well. The V and J genes are TRBV5-6 and TRBJ2-1; D not resolved. This CDR3 has 11 residues. The germline gives CDR1 SGHDT, CDR2 YYEEEE. V dropped 2 bases and J dropped 7 bases, with 4 bases sitting between them. CDR3 sequence (DNA): TGTGCCAGCAGCTTAACGAATGAGCAGTTCTTC. Encoded protein: CASSLTNEQFF.

This clone was detected only once. The V and J genes are TRBV11-1 and TRBJ2-7, with 9 bases fitting TRBD2. The V segment lost 6 bases and the J segment 2 bases; nucleotides outside the gene matches: 11. The V gene's germline CDR1 is SGHAT and CDR2 FQDESV (reference sequence). This CDR3 is built from 16 residues. Written as DNA, the CDR3 is TGTGCCAGCAGGCTACGCCCGACTAGCGGTCCCTACGAGCAGTACTTC. This gives the protein CASRLRPTSGPYEQYF.

This clone appeared a few times. The V and J genes are TRBV5-4 and TRBJ2-5; unclear D gene. The CDR3 consists of 17 residues. With 3 bases removed from V and 2 bases from J, the gap between germline ends came to 20 bases. The V gene's germline CDR1 is SGHNT and CDR2 YYREEE (reference sequence). CDR3 residues: CASSSPKGMGSQETQYF. The DNA of the CDR3 is TGTGCCAGCAGCTCTCCCAAGGGTATGGGATCACAAGAGACCCAGTACTTC.

The chain couples TRBV5-1 to TRBJ1-5; maybe TRBD1 (5 bases). Germline loops: CDR1 SGHRS, CDR2 YFSETQ. V gave up 0 bases and J gave up 0 bases, with 7 bases separating them. The CDR3 is 15 residues long. The CDR3 protein is CASSLGTPSNQPQHF. The CDR3 DNA reads TGCGCCAGCAGCTTGGGGACACCTAGCAATCAGCCCCAGCATTTT.

The J gene is TRBJ2-3, the V gene TRBV18; unclear D gene. The CDR3 totals 15 residues. Germline V gene data show CDR1 as KGHSH and CDR2 as LQKENI. Trimming cost V 3 bases and J 0 bases, with 10 bases left between them. The CDR3 loop is CASSPVSPSTDTQYF. CDR3 bases: TGTGCCAGCTCACCCGTATCCCCTAGCACAGATACGCAGTATTTT.

The V gene is TRBV18, the J gene TRBJ2-1; D is perhaps TRBD1 (5 bases). Germline V lookup: CDR1 KGHSH, CDR2 LQKENI. The CDR3 spans 15 residues. Trimming shortened V by 0 bases and J by 7 bases, and 13 bases separated the two germline ends. The CDR3 protein is CASSPPWAGRNEQFF. The DNA of the CDR3 is TGTGCCAGCTCACCACCGTGGGCAGGGCGAAATGAGCAGTTCTTC.

This clone showed up just a few times. V and J are TRBV6-1 and TRBJ2-7; 7 bases agree with TRBD2. The J segment lost 6 bases and the V segment lost 4 bases, leaving 6 bases of the junction unmatched. Germline CDR1 and CDR2: MNHNS and SASEGT. This CDR3 is 13 amino acids long. The CDR3 nucleotides are TGTGCCAGCAGTGTAAGCGGGGATGGCGAGCAGTACTTC. This sequence encodes CASSVSGDGEQYF.

This clone was detected only a few times. V gene TRBV30 combines with J gene TRBJ1-2; D remains ambiguous. V was pared by 2 bases and J by 8 bases, with 9 bases between. The V gene's germline CDR1 is GTSNPN and CDR2 SVGIG (reference sequence). CDR3 length: 11 amino acids. CDR3 sequence: CAWSPSEGYTF. The DNA for the CDR3 is TGTGCCTGGAGTCCTTCGGAGGGCTACACCTTC.

About this clone: Other nucleotide sequences in the sample specify the same CDR3. This chain connects TRBV30 to TRBJ1-5; no definite D call. The CDR3 loop spans 13 amino acids. The germline V gene encodes CDR1 GTSNPN and CDR2 SVGIG (reference sequence). The V end was cut by 2 bases, the J end by 3 bases, with 8 bases between. The CDR3 DNA reads as TGTGCCTGGAGTAATCGGGACAATCAGCCCCAGCATTTT. Translation gives CAWSNRDNQPQHF. Full variable domain (rest looked up from reference TRBV30 and TRBJ1-5): SQTIHQWPATLVQPVGSPLSLECTVEGTSNPNLYWYRQAAGRGLQLLFYSVGIGQISSEVPQNLSASRPQDRQFILSSKKLLLSDSGFYLCAWSNRDNQPQHFGDGTRLSIL.

The CDR3 coding sequence is TGCGCCAGCAGCTTGGTTACGGGGACAGAGACCCAGTACTTC. Residues: CASSLVTGTETQYF. The chain carries TRBV5-1 and TRBJ2-5, with D possibly called TRBD1 or TRBD2 (5 bases each). This CDR3 comprises 14 residues. Deletions cut 0 bases from V and 4 bases from J, with 10 bases between. Germline V gene sequence: CDR1 SGHRS, CDR2 YFSETQ. The whole variable domain, remainder taken from reference TRBV5-1 and TRBJ2-5, is KAGVTQTPRYLIKTRGQQVTLSCSPISGHRSVSWYQQTPGQGLQFLFEYFSETQRNKGNFPGRFSGRQFSNSRSEMNVSTLELGDSALYLCASSLVTGTETQYFGPGTRLLVL.

This clone turned up a few times. The rearrangement joins TRBV30 to TRBJ1-2; possibly TRBD1 for D (5 bases). The V and J ends lost 1 base and 7 bases respectively, with 25 bases between them. There are 17 residues in the CDR3. Germline V gene sequence: CDR1 GTSNPN, CDR2 SVGIG (reference sequence). CDR3 nucleotides: TGTGCCTGGAGTGGACCCGCTCCGGGACGGACCCAAAGTGGCTACACCTTC. Translated, it gives CAWSGPAPGRTQSGYTF.

This clone has just a few counts. The rearrangement joins TRBV5-1 to TRBJ1-5, with D unresolved. This CDR3 comprises 13 residues. Trimming removed 0 bases at V and 6 bases at J, with 7 bases between. Germline CDR1 reads SGHRS; CDR2 reads YFSETQ. The CDR3 reads CASSLDGTQPQHF. The CDR3 DNA follows: TGCGCCAGCAGCTTGGATGGAACTCAGCCCCAGCATTTT. The full variable domain, in which reference TRBV5-1 and TRBJ1-5 provide the parts outside the CDR3, is KAGVTQTPRYLIKTRGQQVTLSCSPISGHRSVSWYQQTPGQGLQFLFEYFSETQRNKGNFPGRFSGRQFSNSRSEMNVSTLELGDSALYLCASSLDGTQPQHFGDGTRLSIL.

V is TRBV30 and J is TRBJ1-4; D gene ambiguous. The germline V and J ends were trimmed by 2 bases and 7 bases, with 17 bases remaining between them. From germline, CDR1 is GTSNPN and CDR2 SVGIG (reference sequence). The CDR3 covers 15 residues. CDR3 sequence: CAWSFGNTYIEKLFF. CDR3 bases: TGTGCCTGGAGTTTTGGTAACACGTACATTGAAAAACTGTTTTTT.

This clone was counted a few times. This rearrangement joins TRBV27 to TRBJ2-5; D gene unclear. CDR1 and CDR2 from the germline V gene are MNHEY and SMNVEV (reference sequence). The V end lost 7 bases, the J end lost 3 bases, and 3 bases lay between the germline ends. The CDR3 is 10 residues long. CDR3 in amino acids: CASKKETQYF. The CDR3 region has the DNA TGTGCCAGCAAGAAAGAGACCCAGTACTTC.

This clone appeared a few times. The chain combines TRBV7-2 with TRBJ2-7, with 9 bases lining up with TRBD1. The CDR3 loop spans 17 amino acids. With V trimmed by 5 bases and J by 6 bases, 17 bases remained unmatched. Germline-derived CDR1 and CDR2 are SGHTA and FQGNSA. CDR3 amino acids: CASSPGQGRVSVSEQYF. As DNA, the CDR3 is TGTGCCAGCAGCCCTGGACAGGGGAGGGTATCAGTCTCCGAGCAGTACTTC.

The chain carries TRBV29-1 and TRBJ2-3; 12 bases line up with TRBD2. This CDR3 is built from 16 residues. Germline CDR1 reads SQVTM; CDR2 reads ANQGSEA. J lost 2 bases, V lost 4 bases, and 7 bases had no gene match. Written as DNA, the CDR3 is TGCAGCGTTGGGGGGACTAGCGGGCCTTCCACAGATACGCAGTATTTT. Protein: CSVGGTSGPSTDTQYF.

The genes are TRBV5-1 and TRBJ1-1, with D possibly matching TRBD1 (5 bases). The V end was cut by 3 bases, the J end by 4 bases, with 10 bases between. The CDR3 has 13 amino acids. Germline lookup yields CDR1 SGHRS and CDR2 YFSETQ. The CDR3 DNA reads as TGCGCCAGCAGCTACGATGGGGGCACTGAAGCTTTCTTT. Amino acids: CASSYDGGTEAFF.

The chain recombines TRBV7-6 with TRBJ2-1, with D hard to call. The CDR3 sequence is 17 residues long. Germline CDR1 is SGHVS and CDR2 is FNYEAQ. The V end lost 1 base, the J end lost 0 bases, and 13 bases lay between the germline ends. The CDR3 bases are TGTGCCAGCAGCTTAGGCCCCCCGATCAGCTCCTACAATGAGCAGTTCTTC. It encodes CASSLGPPISSYNEQFF. Complete variable domain (other parts from reference TRBV7-6 and TRBJ2-1): GAGVSQSPRYKVTKRGQDVALRCDPISGHVSLYWYRQALGQGPEFLTYFNYEAQQDKSGLPNDRFSAERPEGSISTLTIQRTEQRDSAMYRCASSLGPPISSYNEQFFGPGTRLTVL.

The CDR3 DNA is TGTGCCAGCGGAATCTCACAGGGGGCGTATGGCTATGGCTACACCTTC. This gives the protein CASGISQGAYGYGYTF. This chain connects TRBV28 to TRBJ1-2, with 9 bases that match TRBD1. Trimming removed 8 bases from V and 4 bases from J; junction bases left unmatched: 14. The germline V gene encodes CDR1 MDHEN and CDR2 SYDVKM. The CDR3 contains 16 residues.

The chain joins TRBV5-6 to TRBJ2-3; D call uncertain. V was cut by 0 bases and J by 6 bases, with 5 bases left in between. The CDR3 is made up of 12 amino acids. Germline values: CDR1 SGHDT, CDR2 YYEEEE. CDR3 sequence reads: CASSLAIDTQYF. DNA for the CDR3: TGTGCCAGCAGCTTGGCGATTGATACGCAGTATTTT.

The chain has TRBV30 and TRBJ2-7; the match to TRBD2 covers 7 bases. J lost 6 bases, V lost 0 bases, and 5 bases had no gene match. The CDR3 is 13 amino acids. Germline V gives CDR1 GTSNPN, CDR2 SVGIG (reference sequence). In nucleotides, the CDR3 is TGTGCCTGGAGTGTAGGGAGGGCCGGCGAGCAGTACTTC. Protein: CAWSVGRAGEQYF.